The 15 T cell receptor beta chains presented below share a single source sample, sequenced in a study of OX40 agonist ivuxolimab in advanced cancers. Sequenced by immunoSEQ multiplex PCR; TCRdb stores in-frame clones only, minus some. The sample includes about 45,000 clones, about 80% of them seen just once. The sample here was CD4+ or CD8+ T cells sorted from blood, taken in a trial of the OX40 agonist ivuxolimab. These receptors were taken from an adult with an advanced solid tumor such as melanoma, head and neck, liver or kidney cancer.

This chain joins TRBV5-1 and TRBJ2-5, with D possibly being TRBD1 (6 bases). The germline V gene has CDR1 SGHRS and CDR2 YFSETQ. Trimming removed 0 bases from V and 2 bases from J, with 8 bases in between. The CDR3 is made up of 14 amino acids. CDR3 amino acids: CASSLDRAQETQYF. For the CDR3, the DNA is TGCGCCAGCAGCTTGGACAGGGCGCAAGAGACCCAGTACTTC.

This clone is medium-sized within its sample. The chain joins TRBV12-2 to TRBJ2-7; the DNA was not compared with TRBD1, the D call given in the table. TRBV12-2 is noted as a pseudogene. This CDR3 is built from 17 residues. This CDR3 is CASRVGPGQGRSYEQYF. For the CDR3, the DNA is TGTGCAAGTCGCGTAGGCCCGGGACAGGGGAGGTCCTACGAGCAGTACTTC.

The rearrangement joins TRBV6-8 to TRBJ2-7, with a tentative D call TRBD2 (6 bases). Germline CDR1 and CDR2: MNHGY and SAAAGT. This CDR3 region has 15 residues. V dropped 6 bases and J dropped 5 bases, with 20 bases sitting between them. CDR3 sequence reads: CASSPRREALNEQYF. CDR3 in DNA: TGTGCCAGCAGCCCTCGGAGGGAGGCTTTAAACGAGCAGTACTTC.

This clone was counted between two and nine times. This rearrangement joins TRBV11-1 to TRBJ2-1, with D perhaps TRBD2 (5 bases). The CDR3 loop spans 13 amino acids. Germline CDR1 is SGHAT and CDR2 is FQDESV (reference sequence). The V and J ends lost 8 bases and 4 bases respectively, with 12 bases between them. In nucleotides, the CDR3 is TGTGCCAGCCAGCCTAGCACTTACAATGAGCAGTTCTTC. Protein sequence: CASQPSTYNEQFF.

The genes are TRBV6-6 and TRBJ1-4; TRBD1 is a possible D gene (5 bases). Looked up from germline, CDR1 is MNHNY and CDR2 is SVGAGI (reference sequence). The CDR3 is 16 residues long. V dropped 6 bases and J dropped 7 bases, with 21 bases sitting between them. The CDR3 DNA reads as TGTGCCAGCAGCCAAGGGACCTCAACGTCGAGTGAAAAACTGTTTTTT. This gives the protein CASSQGTSTSSEKLFF.

The CDR3 loop reads CASSLSGTDSNQPQHF. The CDR3 DNA sequence: TGCGCCAGCAGCCTTTCGGGGACAGATAGCAATCAGCCCCAGCATTTT. The genes are TRBV4-1 and TRBJ1-5; the match to TRBD1 covers 7 bases. CDR1 MGHRA and CDR2 YSYEKL come from the germline V gene. V dropped 4 bases and J dropped 0; count of bases not matched to a gene: 6. CDR3 length: 16 amino acids.

The V gene is TRBV6-5, the J gene TRBJ1-1; D gene ambiguous. This CDR3 has 11 residues. Germline V gene data show CDR1 as MNHEY and CDR2 as SVGAGI. Trimming left V 8 bases short and J 8 bases short, with 12 bases between. CDR3 in DNA: TGTGCCAGCTTCCTCGGGCCAGAAGCTTTCTTT. Translation: CASFLGPEAFF.

This clone was counted only a few times. V is TRBV6-4 and J is TRBJ2-1; the match to TRBD2 covers 8 bases. The CDR3 totals 15 residues. Losses at the gene ends were 4 bases for V and 0 bases for J; bases not matched to a gene: 2. The V gene's germline CDR1 is MRHNA and CDR2 SNTAGT. CDR3 sequence: CASSASGGSYNEQFF. CDR3 bases: TGTGCCAGCAGTGCGAGCGGGGGCTCCTACAATGAGCAGTTCTTC.

This chain links TRBV7-6 with TRBJ1-4; D possibly corresponds to TRBD1 (6 bases). Trimming pared 5 bases from V and 8 bases from J, leaving 15 bases between. Germline values: CDR1 SGHVS, CDR2 FNYEAQ. The CDR3 loop spans 14 amino acids. The CDR3 spells CASSPTGINEKLFF. CDR3 DNA: TGTGCCAGCAGCCCGACAGGAATAAACGAAAAACTGTTTTTT. The full variable domain, rest sourced from reference TRBV7-6 and TRBJ1-4, is GAGVSQSPRYKVTKRGQDVALRCDPISGHVSLYWYRQALGQGPEFLTYFNYEAQQDKSGLPNDRFSAERPEGSISTLTIQRTEQRDSAMYRCASSPTGINEKLFFGSGTQLSVL.

V gene TRBV7-2 combines with J gene TRBJ2-1; maybe TRBD2 (10 bases). Germline CDR1 and CDR2: SGHTA and FQGNSA. The CDR3 spans 16 residues. Trimming removed 5 bases at V and 15 bases at J, with 29 bases between. The CDR3 reads CASSPNRGLAGEVRFF. CDR3 nucleotide sequence: TGTGCCAGCAGCCCGAACAGGGGGCTAGCGGGAGAAGTAAGGTTCTTC.

The chain combines TRBV13 with TRBJ2-7; the D gene is possibly TRBD1 (5 bases). The germline V gene encodes CDR1 PRHDT and CDR2 FYEKMQ (reference sequence). Trimming pared 6 bases from V and 3 bases from J, leaving 15 bases between. The CDR3 runs 14 residues. CDR3 region: CASSLDTVDYEQYF. The CDR3 DNA reads as TGTGCCAGCAGTCTGGACACGGTGGACTACGAGCAGTACTTC.

The rearrangement links TRBV27 to TRBJ2-5, with D possibly TRBD2 on 5 matching bases. CDR1 and CDR2 from the germline V gene are MNHEY and SMNVEV (reference sequence). The CDR3 is 14 amino acids. Trimming left V 6 bases short and J 1 base short, with 12 bases between. CDR3 protein: CASSPLDSQETQYF. CDR3 sequence (DNA): TGTGCCAGCAGCCCACTAGATTCCCAAGAGACCCAGTACTTC.

The chain has TRBV6-5 and TRBJ2-7; 8 bases line up with TRBD2. V gave up 10 bases and J gave up 2 bases; unmatched junction bases: 7. Germline CDR1 reads MNHEY; CDR2 reads SVGAGI. This CDR3 comprises 13 residues. The CDR3 DNA reads as TGTGCCACCTTCGGGGGGGCGACCTACGAGCAGTACTTC. Protein product: CATFGGATYEQYF.

This clone occurred once. The V and J genes are TRBV7-9 and TRBJ2-5; 7 bases line up with TRBD1. Judging by the DNA end, TRBJ2-7 fits better; the J call may be wrong. CDR1 SEHNR and CDR2 FQNEAQ come from the germline V gene (reference sequence). This CDR3 has 12 residues. CDR3 coding DNA: TGTGCCAGCGGTAGACAGGGAACCGAGCAGTACTTC. Translated: CASGRQGTEQYF.

By sample share, this clone is medium-sized (0.01 to 0.1%). The rearrangement joins TRBV7-7 to TRBJ2-5, with 7 bases identical to TRBD2. This CDR3 is built from 13 residues. Per germline, CDR1 SSHAT and CDR2 FNYEAQ (reference sequence). The CDR3 sequence: CATSTSAQETQYF. Here the CDR3 DNA reads TGTGCTACCTCAACTAGCGCCCAAGAGACCCAGTACTTC.